Listed here are 18 T cell receptor beta chains from one sample, sequenced in a study of T cells in Graves' hyperthyroidism and ophthalmopathy. TCR beta CDR3 sequences were amplified from RNA transcripts. In the first-round RT-PCR of the TCR CDR3, the HTBI primer set was used. Using its own MiXCR run on the multiplex PCR reads, TCRdb lists one record per CDR3 protein. Here the sample spans around 700,000 distinct CDR3 sequences, under 45% being singletons. Sequencing was carried out using blood. The receptors shown here come from a middle-aged woman with Graves' hyperthyroidism.

The chain links TRBV12-3 or TRBV12-4 to TRBJ1-1; 10 nucleotides line up with TRBD1. Trimming took 4 bases from V and 6 from J; bases not matched to a gene: 8. The CDR3 runs to 15 residues. The CDR3 region has the DNA TGTGCCAGCAGTTCCCCGGGACAGGGGTATCCTGAAGCTTTCTTT. Its translation is CASSSPGQGYPEAFF.

The genes are TRBV24-1 and TRBJ1-2, with 7 bases aligning to TRBD1. The germline V gene encodes CDR1 KGHDR and CDR2 SFDVKD. There are 17 residues in the CDR3. Trimming at V came to 4 bases and at J to 5 bases, leaving 15 bases not matched to a gene. For the CDR3, the DNA is TGTGCCACCAGTGAGACAGGGCAGGGGAAGTCAGGATATGGCTACACCTTC. This translates into CATSETGQGKSGYGYTF.

The sample holds a few counts of this clonotype. The rearrangement links TRBV24-1 to TRBJ1-2, with 9 bases identical to TRBD1. This CDR3 has 13 amino acids. CDR1 KGHDR and CDR2 SFDVKD come from the germline V gene. The V segment lost 4 bases and the J segment 7 bases; nucleotides outside the gene matches: 3. CDR3 DNA: TGTGCCACCAGTGAGACAGGGGGGTTTGGCTACACCTTC. Its translation is CATSETGGFGYTF.

The chain recombines TRBV2 with TRBJ2-1; TRBD2 matches at 10 bases. Trimming cost V 6 bases and J 13 bases; bases outside gene matches: 12. The CDR3 length is 14 residues. The germline CDR1 and CDR2 sequences are SNHLY and FYNNEI. CDR3: CASSSVLEREGQFF. The DNA for the CDR3 is TGTGCCAGCAGCTCCGTCCTAGAGCGGGAGGGACAGTTCTTC.

The J gene is TRBJ1-3, the V gene TRBV5-8, with D hard to call. Germline assignment: CDR1 SGHTS and CDR2 YDEGEE. V was shortened by 0 bases and J by 9 bases, with 10 bases between the two germline ends. The CDR3 covers 13 residues. CDR3 DNA: TGTGCCAGCAGCTTGGGGCGGGGTGGCACCATATATTTT. As protein: CASSLGRGGTIYF.

The chain combines TRBV7-9 with TRBJ1-3; weak D call: TRBD1 (5 bases). The CDR3 runs 16 residues. Trimming took 5 bases from V and 0 from J, leaving 14 bases between them. From germline, CDR1 is SEHNR and CDR2 FQNEAQ (reference sequence). The CDR3 spells CASSPGGFPSGNTIYF. In nucleotides, the CDR3 is TGTGCCAGCAGCCCGGGGGGGTTCCCCTCTGGAAACACCATATATTTT.

This clonotype has only a few counts. This chain links TRBV25-1 with TRBJ2-5; D may correspond to TRBD1 or TRBD2 (5 bases each). CDR1 is MGHDK, CDR2 SYGVNS, per germline. The length of the CDR3 is 15 residues. Trimming removed 1 base from V and 0 bases from J, with 9 bases in between. In DNA, the CDR3 is TGTGCCAGCAGTGAATTGGGACGGAACCAAGAGACCCAGTACTTC. Encoded protein: CASSELGRNQETQYF. The whole variable domain, filled in from reference TRBV25-1 and TRBJ2-5, reads EADIYQTPRYLVIGTGKKITLECSQTMGHDKMYWYQQDPGMELHLIHYSYGVNSTEKGDLSSESTVSRIRTEHFPLTLESARPSHTSQYLCASSELGRNQETQYFGPGTRLLVL.

The chain has TRBV29-1 and TRBJ2-7, with 8 bases that match TRBD2. This CDR3 is built from 15 residues. The V and J ends lost 2 bases and 6 bases, in that order; junction bases with no gene match: 12. From germline, CDR1 is SQVTM and CDR2 ANQGSEA. The CDR3, as DNA: TGCAGCGTTGAATATCTCGGGGTAGCGGGAATCGAGCAGTACTTC. Translation: CSVEYLGVAGIEQYF.

This rearrangement joins TRBV6-5 to TRBJ2-2; the D is unclear. Germline values: CDR1 MNHEY, CDR2 SVGAGI. V lost 0 bases and J 5 bases, leaving 10 bases between the germline ends. This CDR3 region has 15 residues. CDR3 DNA: TGTGCCAGCAGTTACTCGTATAAAGGGACCGGGGAGCTGTTTTTT. It specifies CASSYSYKGTGELFF.

Only a few counts were recorded for this clonotype. The V and J genes are TRBV7-2 and TRBJ2-5, with 9 nucleotides matching TRBD2. The trim removed 2 bases at V and 5 bases at J, leaving 15 bases unmatched. Germline lookup yields CDR1 SGHTA and CDR2 FQGNSA. The CDR3 sequence is 18 residues long. The CDR3 loop reads CASSLRSGRTGGTETQYF. Here the CDR3 DNA reads TGTGCCAGCAGCTTACGTAGCGGGAGAACCGGGGGGACGGAGACCCAGTACTTC.

Many counts were recorded for this clonotype. The chain couples TRBV19 to TRBJ1-1; D uncertain. Germline V gene data show CDR1 as LNHDA and CDR2 as SQIVND (reference sequence). The CDR3 consists of 13 residues. Trimming removed 3 bases from V and 3 bases from J, with 8 bases in between. CDR3 DNA: TGTGCCAGTAGTATGACTAGGGACACTGAAGCTTTCTTT. It encodes CASSMTRDTEAFF. The variable domain in full, with the rest retrieved from reference TRBV19 and TRBJ1-1, is DGGITQSPKYLFRKEGQNVTLSCEQNLNHDAMYWYRQDPGQGLRLIYYSQIVNDFQKGDIAEGYSVSREKKESFPLTVTSAQKNPTAFYLCASSMTRDTEAFFGQGTRLTVV.

Worth noting for this clonotype: The junction and the germline gene differ at one end; a read error may be behind it. The chain joins TRBV7-2 to TRBJ1-6, with TRBD1 matching over 10 bases. This CDR3 contains 17 residues. Germline CDR1 SGHTA, CDR2 FQGNSA. CDR3 in amino acids: CASSQVSVGQGKSPLHF. The CDR3 DNA is TGCGCCAGCAGCCAAGTTAGTGTGGGACAGGGGAAGTCACCCCTCCACTTT.

The rearrangement joins TRBV10-3 to TRBJ1-1; possibly TRBD1 for D (5 bases). The CDR3 extends over 16 amino acids. Trimming shortened V by 0 bases and J by 4 bases, and 15 bases separated the two germline ends. Per germline, CDR1 ENHRY and CDR2 SYGVKD. DNA of the CDR3: TGTGCCATCAGTGAGTCGAACATTGGGGCGGGCACTGAAGCTTTCTTT. This sequence encodes CAISESNIGAGTEAFF.

The sample holds many counts of this clonotype. This chain uses TRBV13 with TRBJ1-1; D remains unclear. The CDR3 has 12 residues. CDR1 is PRHDT and CDR2 is FYEKMQ in the germline V gene (reference sequence). The germline V and J ends were trimmed by 2 bases and 10 bases, with 11 bases remaining between them. The CDR3 protein is CASSLTGTGAFF. CDR3 coding DNA: TGTGCCAGCAGCTTAACGGGAACGGGAGCTTTCTTT.

The CDR3 here is CASSLQGGVQPQYF. The CDR3, as DNA: TGTGCCAGCAGCCTACAGGGAGGAGTGCAGCCCCAGTACTTC. The gene calls are TRBV7-6 and TRBJ2-5, with D perhaps matching TRBD1 or TRBD2 (6 bases each). Trimming removed 5 bases from V and 9 bases from J, with 19 bases in between. CDR3 length: 14 amino acids. Per the germline V gene, CDR1 is SGHVS and CDR2 is FNYEAQ. The entire variable domain, with the rest obtained from reference TRBV7-6 and TRBJ2-5, is as follows: GAGVSQSPRYKVTKRGQDVALRCDPISGHVSLYWYRQALGQGPEFLTYFNYEAQQDKSGLPNDRFSAERPEGSISTLTIQRTEQRDSAMYRCASSLQGGVQPQYFGPGTRLLVL.

This clonotype occurred once. The CDR3 sequence is CAISEARTPSYEQYF. The CDR3 DNA sequence: TGTGCCATCAGTGAGGCCAGGACACCGAGCTACGAGCAGTACTTC. The chain carries TRBV10-3 and TRBJ2-7; a weak D match, TRBD1 (5 bases). V lost 2 bases, J lost 3 bases, and 14 bases lay in between. Germline V gene data show CDR1 as ENHRY and CDR2 as SYGVKD. This CDR3 comprises 15 residues.

This clonotype has at least ten counts. The V call is TRBV7-6, the J call TRBJ2-7; D is ambiguous. Per germline, CDR1 SGHVS and CDR2 FNYEAQ. Between the trimmed V and J ends, which lost 2 bases and 2 bases, there was a span of 10 bases. This CDR3 region has 14 residues. CDR3 in DNA: TGTGCCAGCAGCTTACTAGGGTCCACCTACGAGCAGTACTTC. It translates to CASSLLGSTYEQYF.

This clonotype was seen at least ten times. This rearrangement joins TRBV29-1 to TRBJ1-2; D gene unclear. Trimming stripped 6 bases from V and 8 bases from J, with 7 bases between. The CDR3 extends over 9 amino acids. CDR1 and CDR2 from the germline V gene are SQVTM and ANQGSEA. The CDR3 bases are TGCAGCGTAAATTCGGGCTACACCTTC. Its protein is CSVNSGYTF.